A single sample is the source of the 20 T cell receptor beta chains below, sequenced in a study of T cells in Graves' hyperthyroidism and ophthalmopathy. RNA transcripts provided the source from which TCR beta CDR3 regions were amplified. A first-round RT-PCR of the TCR CDR3 used the HTBI primer set. TCRdb redid the calling of the multiplex PCR reads with MiXCR, one entry per CDR3 protein. The table shows 700,000 or so distinct CDR3 sequences, with about a sixth occurring only once. Sequenced: blood. These receptors came from a man younger than 30 with Graves' hyperthyroidism.

This rearrangement joins TRBV20-1 to TRBJ2-1; possibly TRBD1 for D (5 bases). Germline values: CDR1 DFQATT, CDR2 SNEGSKA (reference sequence). This CDR3 comprises 15 residues. V lost 0 bases to trimming and J lost 2 bases, with 11 bases between them. The DNA for the CDR3 is TGCAGTGCTAGAGATAGTAGGGGCCCCTACAATGAGCAGTTCTTC. Translating gives CSARDSRGPYNEQFF.

The gene calls are TRBV4-1 and TRBJ2-1; the match to TRBD2 covers 7 bases. This CDR3 contains 16 residues. With V trimmed by 0 bases and J by 1 base, 3 bases remained unmatched. From germline, CDR1 is MGHRA and CDR2 YSYEKL. This CDR3 reads CASSQDSAGSYNEQFF. CDR3 DNA: TGCGCCAGCAGCCAAGATTCAGCGGGATCCTACAATGAGCAGTTCTTC.

This clonotype has at least ten counts. This chain joins TRBV28 and TRBJ2-7, with 11 bases that match TRBD1. Germline loops: CDR1 MDHEN, CDR2 SYDVKM. The length of the CDR3 is 15 residues. Losses at the gene ends were 7 bases for V and 6 bases for J; bases not matched to a gene: 11. For the CDR3, the DNA is TGTGCCAGCACCCTGAGCATGGACAGGGGGCGCGAGCAGTACTTC. Its translation is CASTLSMDRGREQYF.

This chain connects TRBV6-2 or TRBV6-3 to TRBJ2-5; D not certain. Trimming shortened V by 2 bases and J by 12 bases, and 10 bases separated the two germline ends. Germline V gene sequence: CDR1 MNHEY, CDR2 SVGEGT. The CDR3 covers 11 residues. Here the CDR3 DNA reads TGTGCCAGCAGTTACCAAGAAAAGGAGTACTTC. It yields the protein CASSYQEKEYF.

This chain links TRBV29-1 with TRBJ1-5, with D tentatively TRBD1 (6 bases). The CDR3 loop spans 13 amino acids. V lost 6 bases and J 7 bases, leaving 16 bases between the germline ends. Germline V CDR1 and CDR2: SQVTM, ANQGSEA. CDR3 in amino acids: CSVGPGDGQPQHF. In DNA form, the CDR3 reads TGCAGCGTGGGGCCAGGGGATGGCCAGCCCCAGCATTTT.

The gene calls are TRBV6-1 and TRBJ2-7, with D perhaps TRBD1 or TRBD2 (5 bases each). CDR1 is MNHNS, CDR2 SASEGT, per germline. The CDR3 loop spans 13 amino acids. V was shortened by 10 bases and J by 6 bases, with 19 bases between the two germline ends. The CDR3 here is CAILGQPGGEQYF. The CDR3 DNA reads as TGTGCCATTCTCGGGCAGCCTGGGGGCGAGCAGTACTTC.

This clonotype was seen at least ten times. V gene TRBV12-3 or TRBV12-4 combines with J gene TRBJ2-6; D is uncertain. V gave up 5 bases and J gave up 1 base, with 6 bases separating them. The CDR3 contains 14 residues. The CDR3 here is CASSPISGANVLTF. The CDR3, as DNA: TGTGCCAGCAGTCCTATATCTGGGGCCAACGTCCTGACTTTC.

This clonotype was seen at least ten times. The chain recombines TRBV28 with TRBJ2-3; 8 positions agree with TRBD2. CDR3 length: 15 amino acids. V was pared by 2 bases and J by 2 bases, with 3 bases of the junction left unmatched. The germline CDR1 and CDR2 sequences are MDHEN and SYDVKM. The CDR3 DNA reads TGTGCCAGCAGTTTAATAGCGGGATACACAGATACGCAGTATTTT. Its protein product is CASSLIAGYTDTQYF.

There are many counts of this clonotype. The CDR3 sequence: CASVTRDAYGYTF. CDR3 nucleotides: TGTGCCAGCGTGACGAGGGACGCCTATGGCTACACCTTC. V is TRBV28 and J is TRBJ1-2, with a tentative D call TRBD1 (5 bases). Deletions cut 8 bases from V and 4 bases from J, with 14 bases between. Germline assignment: CDR1 MDHEN and CDR2 SYDVKM. This CDR3 has 13 amino acids.

The chain uses TRBV20-1 and TRBJ2-4, with 10 bases lining up with TRBD2. With V trimmed by 3 bases and J by 9 bases, 11 bases remained unmatched. The CDR3 consists of 15 residues. Germline CDR1 is DFQATT and CDR2 is SNEGSKA (reference sequence). CDR3 sequence reads: CSASGDLAGVPIQYF. DNA of the CDR3: TGCAGTGCTAGTGGCGATCTAGCGGGAGTACCCATTCAGTACTTC.

This clonotype showed up many times. This sequence joins TRBV6-1 and TRBJ2-1; 10 nucleotides match TRBD2. The CDR3 is 15 amino acids. Trimming cost V 10 bases and J 7 bases; bases outside gene matches: 13. Looked up from germline, CDR1 is MNHNS and CDR2 is SASEGT. This CDR3 is CATLYGLAEANEQFF. In DNA form, the CDR3 reads TGTGCCACCCTATACGGACTAGCGGAGGCGAATGAGCAGTTCTTC.

About this clonotype: With a much larger clone just one base away, this may be a read error. J is TRBJ2-3 and V is TRBV28, with TRBD2 identical over 11 bases. The V gene end was trimmed by 3 bases and the J gene end by 7 bases; junction bases not matched to a gene: 12. CDR1 is MDHEN, CDR2 SYDVKM, per germline. The CDR3 has 17 amino acids. DNA of the CDR3: TGTGCCAGCAGTTTTCCACTAGCGGGAGCAAAGACTTATACGCAGTATTTT. It translates to CASSFPLAGAKTYTQYF.

This clonotype has just a few counts. The CDR3 coding sequence is TGTGCCACCAGCAGAGAGGACAGAGACACTGAAGCTTTCTTT. Amino acids: CATSREDRDTEAFF. The rearrangement links TRBV15 to TRBJ1-1; a possible D gene is TRBD1 (6 bases). The CDR3 consists of 14 residues. The germline CDR1 and CDR2 sequences are LNHNV and YYDKDF (reference sequence). V lost 0 bases and J 3 bases, leaving 8 bases between the germline ends. Full variable domain (remainder filled in from reference TRBV15 and TRBJ1-1): DAMVIQNPRYQVTQFGKPVTLSCSQTLNHNVMYWYQQKSSQAPKLLFHYYDKDFNNEADTPDNFQSRRPNTSFCFLDIRSPGLGDTAMYLCATSREDRDTEAFFGQGTRLTVV.

This clonotype showed up many times. The CDR3 sequence: CSASGDQETQYF. In DNA, the CDR3 is TGCAGTGCTAGCGGGGACCAAGAGACCCAGTACTTC. V gene TRBV20-1 combines with J gene TRBJ2-5, with D tentatively TRBD2 (5 bases). Germline loops: CDR1 DFQATT, CDR2 SNEGSKA (reference sequence). The CDR3 consists of 12 residues. V lost 3 bases and J 0 bases, leaving 5 bases between the germline ends.

The CDR3 DNA reads as TGTGCCAGCAGTTTCCGTATCAATCAGCCCCAGCATTTT. This sequence encodes CASSFRINQPQHF. V usage is TRBV6-2 or TRBV6-3 and J usage is TRBJ1-5; D not resolved. In germline, CDR1 is MNHEY, CDR2 SVGEGT. The CDR3 sequence is 13 residues long. The V end lost 4 bases, the J end lost 3 bases, and 7 bases lay between the germline ends.

This clonotype appeared a single time. This rearrangement joins TRBV4-1 to TRBJ2-5; D is perhaps TRBD1 or TRBD2 (5 bases each). Trimming removed 2 bases at V and 5 bases at J, with 15 bases between. The germline CDR1 and CDR2 sequences are MGHRA and YSYEKL. The length of the CDR3 is 15 residues. The CDR3 loop reads CASSQPFGGSETQYF. In nucleotides, the CDR3 is TGCGCCAGCAGCCAACCATTTGGGGGTTCGGAGACCCAGTACTTC.

This clonotype has a handful of counts. The CDR3 protein is CSARVPGGKETQYF. CDR3 sequence (DNA): TGCAGTGCTAGAGTGCCAGGGGGGAAAGAGACCCAGTACTTC. The J gene is TRBJ2-5, the V gene TRBV20-1; D perhaps matches TRBD1 (7 bases). The ends were cut back, 1 base at V and 3 bases at J, with 12 bases in the middle. Looked up from germline, CDR1 is DFQATT and CDR2 is SNEGSKA (reference sequence). The CDR3 covers 14 residues.

This clonotype was detected only a few times. V gene TRBV29-1 combines with J gene TRBJ2-1, with D hard to call. The germline gives CDR1 SQVTM, CDR2 ANQGSEA. Trimming shortened V by 3 bases and J by 1 base, and 7 bases separated the two germline ends. The CDR3 totals 13 residues. CDR3: CSVDQASYNEQFF. The CDR3 DNA sequence: TGCAGCGTTGACCAGGCTTCCTACAATGAGCAGTTCTTC.

The V call is TRBV9, the J call TRBJ2-1, with D perhaps TRBD1 (6 bases). This CDR3 has 15 residues. Germline lookup yields CDR1 SGDLS and CDR2 YYNGEE. V gave up 4 bases and J gave up 2 bases, with 13 bases separating them. CDR3 loop: CASSPEGDAYNEQFF. In DNA form, the CDR3 reads TGTGCCAGCAGCCCTGAGGGGGACGCCTACAATGAGCAGTTCTTC.

The V gene is TRBV7-9, the J gene TRBJ2-2; 9 bases agree with TRBD2. Trimming removed 3 bases from V and 6 bases from J; junction bases left unmatched: 5. The V gene's germline CDR1 is SEHNR and CDR2 FQNEAQ (reference sequence). The CDR3 length is 15 residues. For the CDR3, the DNA is TGTGCCAGCAGCTTGTTAGCGGGAGAAGCCGGGGAGCTGTTTTTT. Translating it yields CASSLLAGEAGELFF.